Given below is one T cell receptor beta chain in context. As yet, its antigen is unknown. This entry is derived from a study of Ad26.COV2.S vaccination and SARS-CoV-2 variants. The wider study: Recipients of Ad26.COV2.S got it intramuscularly, once or twice 56 days apart.

The germline gives CDR1 LNHNV, CDR2 YYDKDF (reference sequence). V dropped 10 bases and J dropped 9 bases, with 31 bases sitting between them. The CDR3 runs to 18 residues. Study-wide points: Reports say spike-specific CD8+ and CD4+ T cell responses covered substantial breadth after vaccination.

This sample's treatment: around 19 received Ad26.COV2.S at low or high dose, single or two shots; about 5 received placebo; per-sample allocation not given. Vaccine and placebo recipients were sampled on day 63 after the first injection. Wuhan-strain SARS-CoV-2 spike was expressed by the Ad26 vector that made up the vaccine. The protocol was immunoSEQ multiplex PCR, while the TCRdb copy is restricted to in-frame clones and leaves out a portion. The sample records approximately 500,000 clones, 70% to 90% being singletons. The chain employs TRBV15 and TRBJ1-6, with D hard to call. This specimen was peripheral blood, taken in a trial of Ad26.COV2.S vaccine versus placebo. The TCR comes from a person aged 18-65 years who received the Ad26.COV2.S COVID-19 vaccine or a placebo. CDR3 sequence reads: CASSGQPGGIGEGSPLHF. CDR3 nucleotide sequence: TGTGCCAGCTCCGGGCAGCCTGGAGGAATTGGGGAAGGTTCACCCCTCCACTTT. The full variable domain, its missing parts supplied by reference TRBV15 and TRBJ1-6, is DAMVIQNPRYQVTQFGKPVTLSCSQTLNHNVMYWYQQKSSQAPKLLFHYYDKDFNNEADTPDNFQSRRPNTSFCFLDIRSPGLGDTAMYLCASSGQPGGIGEGSPLHFGNGTRLTVT.